This T cell receptor (beta chain) emerged from a study of cytomegalovirus exposure and HLA in healthy donors. CDR1 SGHNT and CDR2 YYREEE come from the germline V gene (reference sequence). The CDR3 length is 15 residues. J lost 1 base, V lost 2 bases, and 4 bases had no gene match. In its sample, this clone was seen a few times. The antigen is unknown. The study ran its PCR with 60 Vbeta and 13 Jbeta primers. Sequenced by immunoSEQ multiplex PCR; TCRdb stores in-frame clones only, minus some. The sample yields some 180,000 clones, 65% to 85% seen once. Healthy bone marrow donors made up the donor group. Donors showed nominal health when sampled, although they likely had unrecorded immune exposures. General study results and limits: Immune exposure data for these donors was limited to CMV serostatus. For TCR beta chains, V- and J-gene trimming was later linked to a missense DCLRE1C variant.

The clonotype was recovered from a female donor in good health and CMV-seronegative. Sequencing was performed on PBMCs. This chain joins TRBV5-4 and TRBJ1-1; 8 bases fit TRBD1. CDR3 sequence reads: CASSFSGQGNTEAFF. Here the CDR3 DNA reads TGTGCCAGCAGCTTCAGCGGACAGGGGAACACTGAAGCTTTCTTT.